The next 25 T cell receptor beta chains were all read from a single sample in a study of blood T cell repertoires in COVID-19. Only in-frame clones appear in the TCRdb table, and some are missing; sequencing was by immunoSEQ multiplex PCR. The profile covers around 200,000 clones, with 84% appearing a single time and 6.5% to 8.5% taken by the ten largest. Sequencing used peripheral blood. All receptors derive from a human donor in a cohort sampled during active COVID-19.

The chain employs TRBV9 and TRBJ2-1; 8 bases are a match to TRBD2. V shed 0 bases, J shed 6 bases, and the junction held 5 bases outside the gene matches. Germline V gives CDR1 SGDLS, CDR2 YYNGEE. The CDR3 has 15 amino acids. DNA for the CDR3: TGTGCCAGCAGCGTAGCGGGGGGGATTTTCAATGAGCAGTTCTTC. This encodes CASSVAGGIFNEQFF. The whole variable domain, remainder taken from reference TRBV9 and TRBJ2-1, is DSGVTQTPKHLITATGQRVTLRCSPRSGDLSVYWYQQSLDQGLQFLIQYYNGEERAKGNILERFSAQQFPDLHSELNLSSLELGDSALYFCASSVAGGIFNEQFFGPGTRLTVL.

The rearrangement joins TRBV9 to TRBJ1-2; D is uncertain. This CDR3 comprises 14 residues. Germline V gene lookup returns CDR1 SGDLS and CDR2 YYNGEE. V was pared by 3 bases and J by 7 bases, with 16 bases between. This chain's CDR3 is CASSASSISGGYTF. DNA of the CDR3: TGTGCCAGCAGCGCTAGCAGTATATCGGGTGGCTACACCTTC.

This chain links TRBV9 with TRBJ2-1, with 8 bases fitting TRBD2. CDR1 and CDR2 (germline): SGDLS, YYNGEE. The CDR3 loop spans 15 amino acids. J lost 7 bases, V lost 4 bases, and 10 bases had no gene match. CDR3 nucleotides: TGTGCCAGCAGCCACACGGCGGGGGGCCTGAATGAGCAGTTCTTC. This codes for CASSHTAGGLNEQFF.

The J gene is TRBJ2-1, the V gene TRBV5-6; D is perhaps TRBD2 (7 bases). The CDR3 is made up of 16 amino acids. V dropped 4 bases and J dropped 3 bases, with 17 bases sitting between them. CDR1 SGHDT and CDR2 YYEEEE come from the germline V gene. CDR3 coding DNA: TGTGCCAGCAGCCCCCTCGGCGGGGGCGACTACAATGAGCAGTTCTTC. Its protein is CASSPLGGGDYNEQFF.

V is TRBV12-3 or TRBV12-4 and J is TRBJ2-1, with unresolved D. The CDR3 contains 11 residues. Trimming took off 3 bases at V and 9 bases at J, with 6 bases between the two ends. This CDR3 reads CASSLAAEQFF. The CDR3 nucleotides are TGTGCCAGCAGTTTGGCGGCTGAGCAGTTCTTC.

V gene TRBV5-4 combines with J gene TRBJ1-6, with no clear D. V shed 5 bases and J shed 12 bases, with 15 bases lying between them. Germline CDR1 and CDR2: SGHNT and YYREEE (reference sequence). The CDR3 extends over 13 amino acids. DNA of the CDR3: TGTGCCAGCAGATACTACCTGGCTGTACCCCTCCACTTT. This codes for CASRYYLAVPLHF.

The V call is TRBV7-6, the J call TRBJ2-5; 7 nucleotides align to TRBD1. V lost 5 bases to trimming and J lost 3 bases; unmatched junction nucleotides: 9. Looked up from germline, CDR1 is SGHVS and CDR2 is FNYEAQ. The CDR3 has 15 amino acids. CDR3 bases: TGTGCCAGCAGCCAATACAGGGGCCCCGAAGAGACCCAGTACTTC. This translates into CASSQYRGPEETQYF.

The V and J genes are TRBV9 and TRBJ2-1; 9 nucleotides agree with TRBD2. The CDR3 is made up of 16 amino acids. Trimming cost V 4 bases and J 2 bases; bases outside gene matches: 7. In germline, CDR1 is SGDLS, CDR2 YYNGEE. Here the CDR3 reads CASSPSGGGAYNEQFF. Here the CDR3 DNA reads TGTGCCAGCAGCCCCTCGGGCGGGGGGGCCTACAATGAGCAGTTCTTC. Full variable domain (missing parts from reference TRBV9 and TRBJ2-1): DSGVTQTPKHLITATGQRVTLRCSPRSGDLSVYWYQQSLDQGLQFLIQYYNGEERAKGNILERFSAQQFPDLHSELNLSSLELGDSALYFCASSPSGGGAYNEQFFGPGTRLTVL.

The chain uses TRBV2 and TRBJ1-6; D is perhaps TRBD1 (5 bases). The germline gives CDR1 SNHLY, CDR2 FYNNEI. Trimming pared 4 bases from V and 7 bases from J, leaving 11 bases between. The CDR3 is 14 residues long. The CDR3 nucleotides are TGTGCCAGCAGTGGGGGGGGGTGGAATTCACCCCTCCACTTT. This sequence encodes CASSGGGWNSPLHF.

The chain carries TRBV7-3 and TRBJ2-1; 8 nucleotides match TRBD2. From germline, CDR1 is SGHTA and CDR2 FQGTGA. The CDR3 totals 15 residues. The V segment lost 4 bases and the J segment 8 bases; nucleotides outside the gene matches: 10. The CDR3 DNA is TGTGCCAGCAGCTACGCCGGGACTAGAAACGATGAGCAGTTCTTC. Protein sequence: CASSYAGTRNDEQFF.

The gene calls are TRBV7-9 and TRBJ2-6; 7 nucleotides line up with TRBD1. The germline CDR1 and CDR2 sequences are SEHNR and FQNEAQ (reference sequence). This CDR3 is built from 16 residues. Trimming cost V 8 bases and J 4 bases; bases outside gene matches: 11. The CDR3 sequence is CASGLTGEPGANVLTF. In nucleotides, the CDR3 is TGTGCCAGCGGACTTACAGGGGAACCCGGGGCCAACGTCCTGACTTTC.

The chain is built from TRBV3-1 (or the pseudogene TRBV3-2) and TRBJ2-5; 11 bases match TRBD2. V gave up 6 bases and J gave up 3 bases; unmatched junction bases: 3. CDR3 length: 14 amino acids. In germline, CDR1 is LGHDT, CDR2 YNNKEL (reference sequence). Written as DNA, the CDR3 is TGTGCCAGCAGTCCGACTAGCGGGGAAGAGACCCAGTACTTC. This sequence encodes CASSPTSGEETQYF.

The gene calls are TRBV9 and TRBJ2-3, with TRBD1 identical over 9 bases. V shed 0 bases and J 0 bases; nucleotides not matched to a gene: 5. The CDR3 is 17 residues long. Germline CDR1 and CDR2: SGDLS and YYNGEE. The CDR3 region is CASSVVQGASSTDTQYF. CDR3 bases: TGTGCCAGCAGCGTAGTACAGGGGGCCTCTAGCACAGATACGCAGTATTTT. The full variable domain, rest sourced from reference TRBV9 and TRBJ2-3, is DSGVTQTPKHLITATGQRVTLRCSPRSGDLSVYWYQQSLDQGLQFLIQYYNGEERAKGNILERFSAQQFPDLHSELNLSSLELGDSALYFCASSVVQGASSTDTQYFGPGTRLTVL.

The chain couples TRBV6-5 to TRBJ1-5; the D gene is possibly TRBD1 (6 bases). The CDR3 sequence is 15 residues long. Germline CDR1 MNHEY, CDR2 SVGAGI. V gave up 4 bases and J gave up 1 base, with 11 bases separating them. The CDR3 is CASSSRDMSNQPQHF. CDR3 nucleotides: TGTGCCAGCAGTTCCCGGGACATGAGCAATCAGCCCCAGCATTTT.

The gene calls are TRBV11-3 and TRBJ2-1, with 7 bases identical to TRBD2. The germline V gene has CDR1 SGHNT and CDR2 YENEEA. The V and J ends lost 0 bases and 5 bases, in that order; junction bases with no gene match: 4. The CDR3 covers 15 residues. CDR3 DNA sequence: TGTGCCAGCAGCTTAGAGCGGGGGACCCACAATGAGCAGTTCTTC. Protein product: CASSLERGTHNEQFF.

V is TRBV11-2 and J is TRBJ2-5; no definite D call. V was trimmed by 0 bases and J by 1 base, leaving 6 bases between them. CDR1 is SGHAT and CDR2 is FQNNGV in the germline V gene. This CDR3 comprises 14 residues. The CDR3 sequence: CASSLEAAQETQYF. CDR3 coding DNA: TGTGCCAGCAGCTTAGAGGCGGCCCAAGAGACCCAGTACTTC.

The V gene is TRBV11-1, the J gene TRBJ2-7; 10 bases map to TRBD1. The trim removed 8 bases at V and 7 bases at J, leaving 8 bases unmatched. The length of the CDR3 is 13 residues. Germline CDR1 and CDR2: SGHAT and FQDESV (reference sequence). CDR3 amino acids: CASSTGGAWEQYF. CDR3 DNA sequence: TGTGCCAGCTCGACAGGGGGCGCGTGGGAGCAGTACTTC.

The V call is TRBV9, the J call TRBJ2-3, with D perhaps TRBD2 (6 bases). CDR1 is SGDLS and CDR2 is YYNGEE in the germline V gene. The CDR3 has 16 residues. V was shortened by 3 bases and J by 3 bases, with 17 bases between the two germline ends. CDR3 amino acids: CASSAEGLPKTDTQYF. CDR3 in DNA: TGTGCCAGCAGCGCGGAGGGACTCCCGAAGACAGATACGCAGTATTTT.

The rearrangement links TRBV5-1 to TRBJ2-7, with 7 bases that match TRBD1. V shed 4 bases, J shed 4 bases, and the junction held 5 bases outside the gene matches. The CDR3 is made up of 13 amino acids. Germline V CDR1 and CDR2: SGHRS, YFSETQ. The CDR3 loop reads CASSGQQGYEQYF. The CDR3 bases are TGCGCCAGCAGCGGACAACAGGGGTACGAGCAGTACTTC.

In the case of this clone: The sample carries other DNA sequences with the same CDR3. The rearrangement joins TRBV10-1 to TRBJ2-3, with TRBD1 as a possible D gene (6 bases). The CDR3 extends over 13 amino acids. Trimming cost V 4 bases and J 1 base, with 6 bases left between them. Per germline, CDR1 WNHNN and CDR2 SYGVQD (reference sequence). The CDR3 sequence is CASSAGGTDTQYF. CDR3 sequence (DNA): TGCGCCAGCAGTGCAGGGGGCACAGATACGCAGTATTTT.

The V and J genes are TRBV6-5 and TRBJ1-1, with TRBD1 matching over 9 bases. Germline V gene sequence: CDR1 MNHEY, CDR2 SVGAGI. This CDR3 region has 13 residues. V shed 7 bases and J 10 bases; nucleotides not matched to a gene: 10. CDR3 protein: CASTPTGGGGAFF. In DNA, the CDR3 is TGTGCCAGCACCCCCACAGGGGGCGGTGGAGCTTTCTTT.

The chain's CDR3 is CASSWTETNEKLFF. Here the CDR3 DNA reads TGTGCCAGCAGTTGGACAGAAACAAATGAAAAACTGTTTTTT. The V and J genes are TRBV2 and TRBJ1-4, with D possibly TRBD1 on 6 matching bases. The CDR3 runs 14 residues. Trimming stripped 5 bases from V and 5 bases from J, with 12 bases between. Germline V gene data show CDR1 as SNHLY and CDR2 as FYNNEI.

The rearrangement uses TRBV3-1 (or the pseudogene TRBV3-2) and TRBJ2-7, with D possibly being TRBD2 (6 bases). Germline V CDR1 and CDR2: LGHDT, YNNKEL (reference sequence). The CDR3 is made up of 16 amino acids. Trimming shortened V by 0 bases and J by 1 base, and 13 bases separated the two germline ends. Here the CDR3 reads CASSQDPGEDSYEQYF. CDR3 nucleotide sequence: TGTGCCAGCAGCCAAGACCCCGGGGAGGATTCCTACGAGCAGTACTTC.

The CDR3: CASGLVLGPRGDTGELFF. The CDR3 DNA follows: TGTGCTAGTGGTTTGGTTCTGGGACCGCGGGGGGACACCGGGGAGCTGTTTTTT. The gene calls are TRBV12-5 and TRBJ2-2, with TRBD2 matching over 8 bases. J was trimmed by 3 bases and V by 0 bases; bases with no gene match: 9. The germline V gene has CDR1 LGHNT and CDR2 FRNRAP. This CDR3 region has 18 residues.

The CDR3 nucleotides read TGTGCCAGCAGCGTAGGGCAGGAGGTCTACGAGCAGTACTTC. It is translated as CASSVGQEVYEQYF. The chain links TRBV9 to TRBJ2-7; the D gene is possibly TRBD2 (5 bases). This CDR3 comprises 14 residues. Germline CDR1 is SGDLS and CDR2 is YYNGEE. V was pared by 0 bases and J by 3 bases, with 10 bases between.